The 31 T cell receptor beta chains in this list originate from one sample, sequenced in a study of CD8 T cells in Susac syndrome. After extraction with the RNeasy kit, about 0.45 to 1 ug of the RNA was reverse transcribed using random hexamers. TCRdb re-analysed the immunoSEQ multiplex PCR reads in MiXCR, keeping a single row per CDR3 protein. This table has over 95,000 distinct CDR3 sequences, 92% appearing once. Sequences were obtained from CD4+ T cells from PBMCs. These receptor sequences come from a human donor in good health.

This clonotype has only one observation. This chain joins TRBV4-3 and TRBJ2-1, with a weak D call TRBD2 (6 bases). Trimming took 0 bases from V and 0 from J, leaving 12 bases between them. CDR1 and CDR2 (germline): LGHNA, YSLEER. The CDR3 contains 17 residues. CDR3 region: CASSQDRLASSYNEQFF. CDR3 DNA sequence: TGCGCCAGCAGCCAAGATCGGCTAGCGAGCTCCTACAATGAGCAGTTCTTC.

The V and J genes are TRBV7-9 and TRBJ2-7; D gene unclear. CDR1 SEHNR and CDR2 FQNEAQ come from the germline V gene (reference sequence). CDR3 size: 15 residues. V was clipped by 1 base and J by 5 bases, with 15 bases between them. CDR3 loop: CASSLGVAIGDEQYF. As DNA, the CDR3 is TGTGCCAGCAGCTTAGGGGTTGCTATTGGGGACGAGCAGTACTTC. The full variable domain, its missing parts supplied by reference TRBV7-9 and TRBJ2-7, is DTGVSQNPRHKITKRGQNVTFRCDPISEHNRLYWYRQTLGQGPEFLTYFQNEAQLEKSRLLSDRFSAERPKGSFSTLEIQRTEQGDSAMYLCASSLGVAIGDEQYFGPGTRLTVT.

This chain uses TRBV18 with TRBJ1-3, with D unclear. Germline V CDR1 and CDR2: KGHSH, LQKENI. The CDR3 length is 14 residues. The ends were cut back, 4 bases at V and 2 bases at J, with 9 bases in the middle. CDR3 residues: CASSQSTTGNTIYF. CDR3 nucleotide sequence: TGTGCCAGCTCACAATCCACCACTGGAAACACCATATATTTT. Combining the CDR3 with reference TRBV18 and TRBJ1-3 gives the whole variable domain NAGVMQNPRHLVRRRGQEARLRCSPMKGHSHVYWYRQLPEEGLKFMVYLQKENIIDESGMPKERFSAEFPKEGPSILRIQQVVRGDSAAYFCASSQSTTGNTIYFGEGSWLTVV.

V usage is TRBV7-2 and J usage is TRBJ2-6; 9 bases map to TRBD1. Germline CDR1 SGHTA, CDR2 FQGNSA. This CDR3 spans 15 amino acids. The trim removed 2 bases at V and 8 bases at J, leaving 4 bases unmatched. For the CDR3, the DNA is TGTGCCAGCAGCTTATGGACAGGGGCGTCCAACGTCCTGACTTTC. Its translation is CASSLWTGASNVLTF.

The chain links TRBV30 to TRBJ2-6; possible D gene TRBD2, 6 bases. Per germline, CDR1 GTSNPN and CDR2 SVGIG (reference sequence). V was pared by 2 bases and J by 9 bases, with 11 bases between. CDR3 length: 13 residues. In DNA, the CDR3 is TGTGCCTGGAGTCGCGGGGTTAGCAACGTCCTGACTTTC. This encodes CAWSRGVSNVLTF.

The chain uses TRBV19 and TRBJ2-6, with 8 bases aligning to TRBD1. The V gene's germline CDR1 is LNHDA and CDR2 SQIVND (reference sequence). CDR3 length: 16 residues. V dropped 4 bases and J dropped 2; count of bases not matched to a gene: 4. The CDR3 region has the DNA TGTGCCAGTAGTACTTGGACAGGGACTGGGGCCAACGTCCTGACTTTC. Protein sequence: CASSTWTGTGANVLTF.

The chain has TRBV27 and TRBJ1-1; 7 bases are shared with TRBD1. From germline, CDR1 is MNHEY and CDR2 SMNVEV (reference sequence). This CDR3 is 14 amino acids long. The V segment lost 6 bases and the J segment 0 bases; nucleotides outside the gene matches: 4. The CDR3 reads CASRLQGMNTEAFF. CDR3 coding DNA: TGTGCCAGCAGGTTACAGGGGATGAACACTGAAGCTTTCTTT.

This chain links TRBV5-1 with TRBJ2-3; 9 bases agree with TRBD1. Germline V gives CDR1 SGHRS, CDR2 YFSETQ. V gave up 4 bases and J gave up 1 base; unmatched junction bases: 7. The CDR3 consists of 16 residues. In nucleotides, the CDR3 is TGCGCCAGCAGCCAAGAGTGGACAGGGGGCACAGATACGCAGTATTTT. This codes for CASSQEWTGGTDTQYF.

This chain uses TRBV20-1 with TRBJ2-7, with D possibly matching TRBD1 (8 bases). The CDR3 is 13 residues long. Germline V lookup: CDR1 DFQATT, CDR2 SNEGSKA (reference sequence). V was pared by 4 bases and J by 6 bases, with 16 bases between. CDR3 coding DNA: TGCAGTGCTATCTGGACAGGGAGGGGCGAGCAGTACTTC. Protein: CSAIWTGRGEQYF.

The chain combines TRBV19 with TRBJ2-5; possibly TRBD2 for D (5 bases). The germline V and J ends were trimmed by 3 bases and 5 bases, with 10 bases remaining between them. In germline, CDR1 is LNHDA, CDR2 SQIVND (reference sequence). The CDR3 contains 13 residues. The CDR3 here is CASSIGLLETQYF. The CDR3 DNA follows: TGTGCCAGTAGTATCGGACTCTTGGAGACCCAGTACTTC.

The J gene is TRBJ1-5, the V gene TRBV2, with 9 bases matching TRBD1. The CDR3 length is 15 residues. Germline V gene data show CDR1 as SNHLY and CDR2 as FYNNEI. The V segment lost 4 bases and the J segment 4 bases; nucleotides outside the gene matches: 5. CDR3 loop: CASSVIGQGNQPQHF. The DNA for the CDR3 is TGTGCCAGCAGTGTTATAGGACAGGGGAATCAGCCCCAGCATTTT.

The CDR3: CASSTAAGANVLTF. The CDR3 bases are TGTGCCAGTTCGACGGCGGCTGGGGCCAACGTCCTGACTTTC. J is TRBJ2-6 and V is TRBV19, with D uncertain. Germline V gene sequence: CDR1 LNHDA, CDR2 SQIVND (reference sequence). Trimming shortened V by 8 bases and J by 2 bases, and 10 bases separated the two germline ends. There are 14 residues in the CDR3. Complete variable domain (other parts from reference TRBV19 and TRBJ2-6): DGGITQSPKYLFRKEGQNVTLSCEQNLNHDAMYWYRQDPGQGLRLIYYSQIVNDFQKGDIAEGYSVSREKKESFPLTVTSAQKNPTAFYLCASSTAAGANVLTFGAGSRLTVL.

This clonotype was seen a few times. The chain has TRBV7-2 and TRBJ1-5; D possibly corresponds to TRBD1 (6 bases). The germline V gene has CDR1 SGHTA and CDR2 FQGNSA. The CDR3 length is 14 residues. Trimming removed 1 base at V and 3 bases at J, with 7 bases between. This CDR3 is CASSLGQDNQPQHF. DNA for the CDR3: TGTGCCAGCAGCTTAGGACAGGACAATCAGCCCCAGCATTTT. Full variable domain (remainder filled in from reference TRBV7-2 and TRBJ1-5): GAGVSQSPSNKVTEKGKDVELRCDPISGHTALYWYRQSLGQGLEFLIYFQGNSAPDKSGLPSDRFSAERTGGSVSTLTIQRTQQEDSAVYLCASSLGQDNQPQHFGDGTRLSIL.

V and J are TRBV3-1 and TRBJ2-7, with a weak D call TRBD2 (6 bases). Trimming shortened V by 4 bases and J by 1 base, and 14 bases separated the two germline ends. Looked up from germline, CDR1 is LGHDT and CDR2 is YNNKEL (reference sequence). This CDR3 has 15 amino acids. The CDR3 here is CASSPRLDESYEQYF. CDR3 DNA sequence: TGTGCCAGCAGCCCGCGACTAGATGAATCCTACGAGCAGTACTTC.

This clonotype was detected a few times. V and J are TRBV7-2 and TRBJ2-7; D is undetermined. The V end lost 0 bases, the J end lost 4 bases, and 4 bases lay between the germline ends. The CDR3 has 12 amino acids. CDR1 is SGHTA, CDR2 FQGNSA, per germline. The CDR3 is CASSLARYEQYF. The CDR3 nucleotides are TGTGCCAGCAGCTTAGCGAGATACGAGCAGTACTTC.

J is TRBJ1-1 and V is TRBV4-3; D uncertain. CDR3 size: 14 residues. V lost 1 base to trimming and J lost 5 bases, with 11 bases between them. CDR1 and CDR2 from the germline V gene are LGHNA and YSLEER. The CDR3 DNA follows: TGCGCCAGCAGCCAAGGGTCAGGCTCGACTGAAGCTTTCTTT. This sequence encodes CASSQGSGSTEAFF.

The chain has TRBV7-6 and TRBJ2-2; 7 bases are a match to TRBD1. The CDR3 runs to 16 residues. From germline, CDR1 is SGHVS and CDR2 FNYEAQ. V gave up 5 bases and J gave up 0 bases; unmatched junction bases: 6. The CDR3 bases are TGTGCCAGCAGCCTTGACAGGGCCCCGAACACCGGGGAGCTGTTTTTT. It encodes CASSLDRAPNTGELFF.

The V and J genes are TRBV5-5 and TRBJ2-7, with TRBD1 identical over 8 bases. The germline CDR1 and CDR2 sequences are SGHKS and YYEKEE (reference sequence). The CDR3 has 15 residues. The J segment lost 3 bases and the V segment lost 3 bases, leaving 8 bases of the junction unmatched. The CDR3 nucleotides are TGTGCCAGCAGCTCCCCCAGCAGGGGGCTCTACGAGCAGTACTTC. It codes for CASSSPSRGLYEQYF.

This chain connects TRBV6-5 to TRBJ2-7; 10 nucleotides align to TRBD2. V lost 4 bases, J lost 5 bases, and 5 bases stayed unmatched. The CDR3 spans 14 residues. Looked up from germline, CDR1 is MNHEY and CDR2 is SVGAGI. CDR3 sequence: CASSSLAGSDEQYF. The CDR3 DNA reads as TGTGCCAGCAGTTCACTAGCGGGGTCCGACGAGCAGTACTTC.

In DNA form, the CDR3 reads TGTGCCAGCAGTCGCTTGGGCGGATTTGCCAAAAACATTCAGTACTTC. The encoded protein is CASSRLGGFAKNIQYF. V and J are TRBV27 and TRBJ2-4, with D hard to call. This CDR3 region has 16 residues. CDR1 is MNHEY, CDR2 SMNVEV, per germline (reference sequence). The ends were cut back, 5 bases at V and 1 base at J, with 15 bases in the middle.

DNA of the CDR3: TGCAGCGTAGACACGGTGAACACTGAAGCTTTCTTT. This sequence encodes CSVDTVNTEAFF. The chain is built from TRBV29-1 and TRBJ1-1, with D unclear. Germline CDR1 and CDR2: SQVTM and ANQGSEA. CDR3 size: 12 residues. With 6 bases removed from V and 0 bases from J, the gap between germline ends came to 8 bases. Full variable domain (remainder filled in from reference TRBV29-1 and TRBJ1-1): SAVISQKPSRDICQRGTSLTIQCQVDSQVTMMFWYRQQPGQSLTLIATANQGSEATYESGFVIDKFPISRPNLTFSTLTVSNMSPEDSSIYLCSVDTVNTEAFFGQGTRLTVV.

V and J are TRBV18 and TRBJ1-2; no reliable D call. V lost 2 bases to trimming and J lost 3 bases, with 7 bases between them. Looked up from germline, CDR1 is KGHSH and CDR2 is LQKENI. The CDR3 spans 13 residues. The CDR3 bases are TGTGCCAGCTCACCAAACAGCTACTATGGCTACACCTTC. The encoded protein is CASSPNSYYGYTF.

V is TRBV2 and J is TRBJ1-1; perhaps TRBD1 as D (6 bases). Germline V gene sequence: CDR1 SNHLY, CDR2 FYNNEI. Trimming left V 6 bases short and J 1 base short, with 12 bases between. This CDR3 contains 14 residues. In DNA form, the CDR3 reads TGTGCCAGCAGGGAAATGACAGGGAACACTGAAGCTTTCTTT. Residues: CASREMTGNTEAFF.

CDR3 in DNA: TGCGCCAGCAGCCAAGGCGTAGGGGGTACGCAGTATTTT. Translation gives CASSQGVGGTQYF. This chain links TRBV4-3 with TRBJ2-3; D is possibly TRBD1 (6 bases). V dropped 1 base and J dropped 8 bases, with 10 bases sitting between them. Germline values: CDR1 LGHNA, CDR2 YSLEER. This CDR3 is 13 amino acids long.

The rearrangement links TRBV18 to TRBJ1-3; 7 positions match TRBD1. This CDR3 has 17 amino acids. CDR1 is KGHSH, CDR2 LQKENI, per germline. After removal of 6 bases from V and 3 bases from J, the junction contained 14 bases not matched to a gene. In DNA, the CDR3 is TGTGCCAGCTCCCACTTACAACAGGGGACGAGTGGAAACACCATATATTTT. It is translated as CASSHLQQGTSGNTIYF.

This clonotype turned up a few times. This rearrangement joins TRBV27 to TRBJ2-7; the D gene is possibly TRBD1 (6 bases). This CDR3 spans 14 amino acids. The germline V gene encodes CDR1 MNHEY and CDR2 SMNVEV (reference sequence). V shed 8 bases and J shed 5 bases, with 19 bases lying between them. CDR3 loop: CASVSLEGVHEQYF. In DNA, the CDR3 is TGTGCCAGCGTCTCCCTCGAGGGGGTCCACGAGCAGTACTTC.

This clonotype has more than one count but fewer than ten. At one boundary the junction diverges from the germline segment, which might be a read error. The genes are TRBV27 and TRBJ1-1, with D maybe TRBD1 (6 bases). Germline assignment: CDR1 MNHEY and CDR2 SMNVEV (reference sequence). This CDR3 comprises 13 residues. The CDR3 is CASSFGQNTEAFF. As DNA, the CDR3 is TGTGCCAGCAGTTTTGGACAGAACACTGAGGCTTTCTTT.

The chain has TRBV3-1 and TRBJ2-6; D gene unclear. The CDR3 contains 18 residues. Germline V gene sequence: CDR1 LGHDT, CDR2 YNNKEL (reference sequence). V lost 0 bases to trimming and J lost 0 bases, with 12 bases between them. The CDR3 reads CASSQEELTRSGANVLTF. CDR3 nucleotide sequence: TGTGCCAGCAGCCAAGAGGAGCTGACCCGCTCTGGGGCCAACGTCCTGACTTTC.

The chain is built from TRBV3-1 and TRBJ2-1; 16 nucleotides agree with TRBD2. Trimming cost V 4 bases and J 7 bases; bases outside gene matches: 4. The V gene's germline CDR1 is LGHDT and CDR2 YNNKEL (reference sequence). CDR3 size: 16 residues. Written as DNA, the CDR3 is TGTGCCAGCAGCCTCGGGACTAGCGGGAGGGCGAATGAGCAGTTCTTC. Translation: CASSLGTSGRANEQFF.

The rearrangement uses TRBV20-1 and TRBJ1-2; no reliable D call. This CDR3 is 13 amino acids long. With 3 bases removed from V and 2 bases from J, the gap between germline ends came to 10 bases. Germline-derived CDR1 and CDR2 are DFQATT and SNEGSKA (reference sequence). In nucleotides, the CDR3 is TGCAGTGCTAGGGACGAGATAAACTATGGCTACACCTTC. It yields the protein CSARDEINYGYTF.

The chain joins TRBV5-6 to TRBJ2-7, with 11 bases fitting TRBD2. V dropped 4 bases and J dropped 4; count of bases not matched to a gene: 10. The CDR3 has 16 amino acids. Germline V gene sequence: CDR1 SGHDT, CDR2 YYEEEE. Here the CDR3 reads CASSLTKLAGVYEQYF. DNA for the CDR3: TGTGCCAGCAGCCTCACGAAACTAGCGGGGGTATACGAGCAGTACTTC.